The present T cell receptor beta chain was sequenced within a study of blood T cell repertoires in COVID-19. Turning to the study itself: COVID-19 samples, acute and convalescent, were from the United States, Italy and Spain. PBMCs, B-cell-depleted T cells, or T cells provided the cDNA or gDNA that made up the material.

As handled by the study authors: Reference gene primer amplification gave nucleated cell count estimates. Method: immunoSEQ multiplex PCR; TCRdb's copy keeps in-frame clones and lacks some. That table is the source of V, J and clone size, and D and trimming were worked out from the DNA. The table lists about 120,000 clones, around 86% of them singletons. Germline trimming cut 6 bases from V and 2 bases from J; bases unmatched to any gene: 6. This CDR3 is 15 amino acids long. CDR1 is LNHNV and CDR2 is YYDKDF in the germline V gene (reference sequence). The V gene is TRBV15, the J gene TRBJ2-3; 9 positions agree with TRBD1. Input material: peripheral blood. The receptor's source is a man older than 75 with acute or convalescent COVID-19. The DNA of the CDR3 is TGTGCCACCAGTAATGACAGGGGGGACACAGATACGCAGTATTTT. Translated, it gives CATSNDRGDTDTQYF.